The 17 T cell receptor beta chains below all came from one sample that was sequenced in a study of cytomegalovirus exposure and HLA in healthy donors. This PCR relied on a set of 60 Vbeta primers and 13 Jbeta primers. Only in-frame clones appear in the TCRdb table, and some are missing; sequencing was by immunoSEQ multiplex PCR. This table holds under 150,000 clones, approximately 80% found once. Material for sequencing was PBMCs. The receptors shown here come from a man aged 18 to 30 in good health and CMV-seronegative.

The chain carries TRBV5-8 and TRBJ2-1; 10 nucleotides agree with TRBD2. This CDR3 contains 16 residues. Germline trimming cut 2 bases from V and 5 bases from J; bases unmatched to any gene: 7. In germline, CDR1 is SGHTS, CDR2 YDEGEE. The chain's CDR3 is CASSLAGGPRNNEQFF. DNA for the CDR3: TGTGCCAGCAGCTTAGCGGGAGGGCCGAGGAACAATGAGCAGTTCTTC.

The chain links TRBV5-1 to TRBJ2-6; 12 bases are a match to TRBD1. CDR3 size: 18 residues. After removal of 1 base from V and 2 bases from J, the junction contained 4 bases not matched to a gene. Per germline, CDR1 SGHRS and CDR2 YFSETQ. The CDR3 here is CASSLPGTGGTGANVLTF. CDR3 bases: TGCGCCAGCAGCTTGCCCGGGACAGGGGGCACTGGGGCCAACGTCCTGACTTTC. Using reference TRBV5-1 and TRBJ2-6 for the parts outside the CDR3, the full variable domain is KAGVTQTPRYLIKTRGQQVTLSCSPISGHRSVSWYQQTPGQGLQFLFEYFSETQRNKGNFPGRFSGRQFSNSRSEMNVSTLELGDSALYLCASSLPGTGGTGANVLTFGAGSRLTVL.

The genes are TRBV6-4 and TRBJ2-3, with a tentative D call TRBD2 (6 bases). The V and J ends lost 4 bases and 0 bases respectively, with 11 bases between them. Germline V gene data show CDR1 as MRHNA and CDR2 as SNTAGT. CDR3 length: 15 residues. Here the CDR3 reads CASSAGGTSTDTQYF. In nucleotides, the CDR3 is TGTGCCAGCAGTGCTGGGGGGACTAGCACAGATACGCAGTATTTT.

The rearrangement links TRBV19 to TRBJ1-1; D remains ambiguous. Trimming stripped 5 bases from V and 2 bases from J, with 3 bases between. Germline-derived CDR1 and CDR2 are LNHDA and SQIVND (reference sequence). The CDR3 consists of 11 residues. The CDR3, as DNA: TGTGCCAGTAGTTTAAACACTGAAGCTTTCTTT. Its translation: CASSLNTEAFF.

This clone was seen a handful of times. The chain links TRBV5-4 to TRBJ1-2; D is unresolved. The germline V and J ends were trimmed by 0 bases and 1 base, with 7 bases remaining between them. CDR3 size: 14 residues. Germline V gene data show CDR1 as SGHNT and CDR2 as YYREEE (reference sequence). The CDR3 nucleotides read TGTGCCAGCAGCTTGGACAGACATAACTATGGCTACACCTTC. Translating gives CASSLDRHNYGYTF. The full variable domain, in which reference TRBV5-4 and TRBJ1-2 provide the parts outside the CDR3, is ETGVTQSPTHLIKTRGQQVTLRCSSQSGHNTVSWYQQALGQGPQFIFQYYREEENGRGNFPPRFSGLQFPNYSSELNVNALELDDSALYLCASSLDRHNYGYTFGSGTRLTVV.

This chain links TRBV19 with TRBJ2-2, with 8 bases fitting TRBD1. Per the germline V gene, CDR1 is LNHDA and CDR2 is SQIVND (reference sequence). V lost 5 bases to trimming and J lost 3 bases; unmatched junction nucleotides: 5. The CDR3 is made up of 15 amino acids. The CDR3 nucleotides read TGTGCCAGTAGTCATGGACAGGGTGACACCGGGGAGCTGTTTTTT. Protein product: CASSHGQGDTGELFF. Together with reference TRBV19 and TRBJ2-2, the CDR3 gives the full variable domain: DGGITQSPKYLFRKEGQNVTLSCEQNLNHDAMYWYRQDPGQGLRLIYYSQIVNDFQKGDIAEGYSVSREKKESFPLTVTSAQKNPTAFYLCASSHGQGDTGELFFGEGSRLTVL.

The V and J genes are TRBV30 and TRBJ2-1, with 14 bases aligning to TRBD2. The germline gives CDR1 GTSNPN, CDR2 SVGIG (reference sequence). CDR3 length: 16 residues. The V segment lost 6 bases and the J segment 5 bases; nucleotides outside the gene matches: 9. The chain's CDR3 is CACKTSGGADDNEQFF. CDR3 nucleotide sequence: TGTGCCTGCAAGACTAGCGGGGGGGCAGACGACAATGAGCAGTTCTTC.

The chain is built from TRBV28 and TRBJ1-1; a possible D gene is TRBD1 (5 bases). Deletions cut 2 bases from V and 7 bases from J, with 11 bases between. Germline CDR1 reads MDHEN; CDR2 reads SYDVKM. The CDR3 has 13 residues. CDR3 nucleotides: TGTGCCAGCAGTTTAACGGGGGGGGGTGAAGCTTTCTTT. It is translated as CASSLTGGGEAFF.

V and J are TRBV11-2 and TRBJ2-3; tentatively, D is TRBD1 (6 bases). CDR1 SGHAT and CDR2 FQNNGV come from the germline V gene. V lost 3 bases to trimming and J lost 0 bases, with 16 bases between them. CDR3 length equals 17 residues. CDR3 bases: TGTGCCAGCAGCTTTGTAGTCCGGGACAACAGCACAGATACGCAGTATTTT. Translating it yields CASSFVVRDNSTDTQYF.

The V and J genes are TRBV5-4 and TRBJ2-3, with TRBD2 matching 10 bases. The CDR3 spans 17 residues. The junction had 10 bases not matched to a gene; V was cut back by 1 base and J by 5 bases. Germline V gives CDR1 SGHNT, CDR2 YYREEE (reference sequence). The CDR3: CASSLLSLAGVIDTQYF. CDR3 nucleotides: TGTGCCAGCAGCTTGCTGTCCCTAGCGGGAGTCATAGATACGCAGTATTTT. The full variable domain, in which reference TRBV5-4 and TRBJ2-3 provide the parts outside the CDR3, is ETGVTQSPTHLIKTRGQQVTLRCSSQSGHNTVSWYQQALGQGPQFIFQYYREEENGRGNFPPRFSGLQFPNYSSELNVNALELDDSALYLCASSLLSLAGVIDTQYFGPGTRLTVL.

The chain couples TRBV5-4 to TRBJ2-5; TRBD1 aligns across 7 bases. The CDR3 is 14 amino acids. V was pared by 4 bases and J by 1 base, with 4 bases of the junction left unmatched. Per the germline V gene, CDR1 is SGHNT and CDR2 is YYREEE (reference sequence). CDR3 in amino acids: CASSPQGVQETQYF. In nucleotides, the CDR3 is TGTGCCAGCAGCCCGCAGGGGGTCCAAGAGACCCAGTACTTC.

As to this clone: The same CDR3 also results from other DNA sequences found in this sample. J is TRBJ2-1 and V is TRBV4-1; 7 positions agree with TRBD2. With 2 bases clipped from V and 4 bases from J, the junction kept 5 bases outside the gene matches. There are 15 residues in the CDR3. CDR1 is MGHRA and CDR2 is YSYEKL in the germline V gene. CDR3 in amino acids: CASSQLAGEYNEQFF. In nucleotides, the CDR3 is TGCGCCAGCAGCCAACTGGCGGGGGAATACAATGAGCAGTTCTTC.

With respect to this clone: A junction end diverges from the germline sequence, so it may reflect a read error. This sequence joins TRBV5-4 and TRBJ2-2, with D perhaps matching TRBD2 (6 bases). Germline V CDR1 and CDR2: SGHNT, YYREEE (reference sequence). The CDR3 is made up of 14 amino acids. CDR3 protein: CASSLGGNPGELFF. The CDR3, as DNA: TGTGCCAGCAGCTTAGGAGGGAACCCCGGGGAGCTGTTTTTT.

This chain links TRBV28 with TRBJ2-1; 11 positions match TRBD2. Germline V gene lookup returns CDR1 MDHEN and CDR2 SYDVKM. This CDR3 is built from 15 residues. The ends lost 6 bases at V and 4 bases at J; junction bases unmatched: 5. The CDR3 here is CASRSGTSGYNEQFF. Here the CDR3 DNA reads TGTGCCAGCAGGTCTGGGACTAGCGGATACAATGAGCAGTTCTTC.

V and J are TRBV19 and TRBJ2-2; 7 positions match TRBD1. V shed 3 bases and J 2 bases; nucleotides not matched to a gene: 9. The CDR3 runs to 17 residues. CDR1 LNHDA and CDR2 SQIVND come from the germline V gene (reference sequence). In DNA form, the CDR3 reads TGTGCCAGTAGTATTAGACAGGGATTTATTAACACCGGGGAGCTGTTTTTT. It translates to CASSIRQGFINTGELFF.

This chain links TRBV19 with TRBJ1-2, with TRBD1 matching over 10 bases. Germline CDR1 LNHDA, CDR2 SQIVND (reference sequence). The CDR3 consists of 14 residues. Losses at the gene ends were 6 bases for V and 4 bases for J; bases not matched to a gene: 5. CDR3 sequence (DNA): TGTGCCAGTAGCCGACAGGGGGCCAGCTATGGCTACACCTTC. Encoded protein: CASSRQGASYGYTF.

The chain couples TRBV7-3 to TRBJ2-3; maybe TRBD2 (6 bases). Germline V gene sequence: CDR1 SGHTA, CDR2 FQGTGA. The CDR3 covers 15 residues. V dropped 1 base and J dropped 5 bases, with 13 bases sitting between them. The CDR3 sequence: CASSLSGAGRDTQYF. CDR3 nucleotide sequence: TGTGCCAGCAGCTTAAGCGGGGCCGGGAGAGATACGCAGTATTTT.